Below, one TCR beta chain is given with its context. As yet, its antigen is unknown. This entry comes from a study of beta chain features in type 1 diabetes. In the study overall: Patients shared similar age, gender and cell yields with healthy donors.

Study-wide results and caveats: HLA effects on TCRB rearrangement stayed unresolved here. Patients with type 1 diabetes showed fewer VDJ junction insertions and more deletions. Type 1 diabetes patients had moderately but significantly shorter TCRB CDR3s in all four CD4+ subsets.

Reverse transcribing all isolated RNA meant expressed TCRB transcripts were sequenced. TCRdb's copy holds only in-frame clones and misses some; the assay was immunoSEQ multiplex PCR. The sample includes 130,000 to 150,000 clones, 6.9% of them seen just once. The CDR3 runs to 14 residues. The ends lost 0 bases at V and 4 bases at J; junction bases unmatched: 0. CDR1 is SGHRS, CDR2 YFSETQ, per germline. This clonotype was sampled from a woman in her 30s in good health. The sample taken for sequencing was central memory CD4+ T cells from blood. The genes are TRBV5-1 and TRBJ1-5; 8 bases line up with TRBD1. CDR3 protein: CASSLGTGNQPQHF. CDR3 nucleotide sequence: TGCGCCAGCAGCTTGGGGACAGGGAATCAGCCCCAGCATTTT.